Listed below are T cell receptor beta chains from one sample, sequenced in a study of cytomegalovirus exposure and HLA in healthy donors. Data came from immunoSEQ multiplex PCR; TCRdb stores just in-frame clones and leaves some out. The table shows some 120,000 clones, with 75% to 90% occurring only once. The specimen was PBMCs. The receptor set was obtained from a man aged 25 to 40 in good health and CMV-seronegative. Both conserved end residues are part of each CDR3. The D gene is left open where the match is weak. Size is omitted from some rows. Given values are once, few, many or a class for expanded clones.

j_call clone_size cdr3_length d_call v_call cdr3_nt cdr3_aa
TRBJ1-3 few 16 - TRBV7-8 TGTGCCAGCAGCCCCGGCGGCTGGAGCTCTGGAAACACCATATATTTT CASSPGGWSSGNTIYF
TRBJ2-3 - 18 - TRBV9 TGTGCCAGCAGCAAATCCCCCTTTCTAGGAGCTGGCACAGATACGCAGTATTTT CASSKSPFLGAGTDTQYF
TRBJ1-1 few 14 - TRBV19 TGTGCCAGTAGGAAGACATCACAGAACACTGAAGCTTTCTTT CASRKTSQNTEAFF
TRBJ1-5 - 14 - TRBV7-8 TGTGCCAGCAGCTTAGATCCCCACTATCAGCCCCAGCATTTT CASSLDPHYQPQHF
TRBJ2-7 few 15 TRBD2 TRBV11-2 TGTGCCAGCACCTCCCGTCTTGACGGGAGGTACGAGCAGTACTTC CASTSRLDGRYEQYF
TRBJ2-7 - 14 TRBD2 TRBV19 TGTGCCAGTAGTATGGCTAGCGGGGTCTACGAGCAGTACTTC CASSMASGVYEQYF
TRBJ1-1 - 14 - TRBV18 TGTGCCAGCTCACCCCGGACTCAGAACACTGAAGCTTTCTTT CASSPRTQNTEAFF
TRBJ2-2 - 15 TRBD2 TRBV27 TGTGCCAGCAGTTCGTTACTAGCGGCGACCGGGGAGCTGTTTTTT CASSSLLAATGELFF
TRBJ2-3 - 16 TRBD2 TRBV7-2 TGTGCCAGCAGCTTTGGGACTAGCGGGATAGTAGATACGCAGTATTTT CASSFGTSGIVDTQYF
TRBJ2-2 - 16 TRBD2 TRBV9 TGTGCCAGCAGCCCAAGACTAGCGGGGAGGGGCGGGGAGCTGTTTTTT CASSPRLAGRGGELFF
TRBJ2-1 few 16 TRBD2 TRBV4-1 TGCGCCAGCAGCCCTTCCCGGACTAGCGGGAGCAATGAGCAGTTCTTC CASSPSRTSGSNEQFF
TRBJ1-5 - 15 - TRBV19 TGTGCCAGTAGTTTGGGGAGCCGGAGTAATCAGCCCCAGCATTTT CASSLGSRSNQPQHF
TRBJ1-2 - 14 TRBD1 TRBV7-2 TGTGCCAGCAGTCCTAGACAGGGGGAATATTACTACACCTTC CASSPRQGEYYYTF
TRBJ2-1 few 14 - TRBV15 TGTGCCACCAGCAGAGATTCAGACAGACCTGAGCCGTTCTTC CATSRDSDRPEPFF
TRBJ1-1 - 11 TRBD1 TRBV6-5 TGTGCCAGCACCCAGGACAGGGAAGCTTTCTTT CASTQDREAFF
TRBJ1-2 - 14 - TRBV10-3 TGTGCCATCAGTAACTTAGGACGGGGGGATGGCTACACCTTC CAISNLGRGDGYTF
TRBJ1-1 - 12 TRBD1 TRBV2 TGTGCCAGCAGGTTGACAGGGGCTGAAGCTTTCTTT CASRLTGAEAFF
TRBJ2-5 - 16 - TRBV21-1 TGTGCCAGCAGCCCTAGAGGCACAGGGGAATTCGAGACCCAGTACTTC CASSPRGTGEFETQYF
TRBJ2-5 - 17 TRBD1 TRBV5-6 TGTGCCAGCAGCCCGGGACAGCCCTCGTCGAGTTGGGAGACCCAGTACTTC CASSPGQPSSSWETQYF
TRBJ2-7 - 14 - TRBV7-9 TGTTCCAGCAGCCCGGTAGGGGGAAGACACGAGCAGTACTTC CSSSPVGGRHEQYF
TRBJ2-5 - 14 TRBD1 TRBV19 TGTGCCAGTAGAGAGACAGGGGATGGGGAGACCCAGTACTTC CASRETGDGETQYF
TRBJ2-1 - 16 - TRBV7-9 TGTGCCAGCAGCCCCCGATTTTCGCTCGAGTTCAATGAGCAGTTCTTC CASSPRFSLEFNEQFF
TRBJ2-7 - 14 TRBD1 TRBV5-1 TGCGCCAGCAGCTGGGACAGGGCTGTCGACGAGCAGTACTTC CASSWDRAVDEQYF
TRBJ1-5 - 14 - TRBV7-9 TGTGCCAGCAGCTTAGAATCTGTCAATCAGCCCCAGCATTTT CASSLESVNQPQHF
TRBJ2-7 once 15 - TRBV10-1 TGCGCCAGCACCGCCGACAGGACGATCTCCTACGAGCAGTACTTC CASTADRTISYEQYF
TRBJ1-2 - 14 TRBD1 TRBV15 TGTGCCACCAGCAGAGGGGACAGGGGGCTTGGCTACACCTTC CATSRGDRGLGYTF
TRBJ2-7 - 14 TRBD2 TRBV7-2 TGTGCCAGCAGCCTTAGCGGGAGGGCCAACGAGCAGTACTTC CASSLSGRANEQYF
TRBJ2-2 - 14 TRBD2 TRBV30 TGTGCCTGGACTAGCGGGTCGAACACCGGGGAGCTGTTTTTT CAWTSGSNTGELFF
TRBJ1-5 - 14 TRBD1 TRBV5-6 TGTGCCAGCAGCCAGGGGGGCGGGGATCAGCCCCAGCATTTT CASSQGGGDQPQHF
TRBJ2-1 - 13 - TRBV6-6 TGTGCCAGCATCCCAGGGGAGGGCAATGAGCAGTTCTTC CASIPGEGNEQFF
TRBJ1-4 - 15 TRBD1 TRBV7-9 TGTGCCAGCAGCTTACGGACAGGAACTAATGAAAAACTGTTTTTT CASSLRTGTNEKLFF
TRBJ1-4 - 15 TRBD1 TRBV28 TGTGCCAGCAGTTTCTGGGCAGGGGGAAGAGAAAAACTGTTTTTT CASSFWAGGREKLFF
TRBJ2-7 - 15 TRBD1 TRBV19 TGTGCCAGTAGTAGCGGGACAGGGTTCGGCTACGAGCAGTACTTC CASSSGTGFGYEQYF
TRBJ2-3 - 18 - TRBV4-1 TGCGCCAGCAGCCATGACGACTTGTCGGCAGGGCCTGGGGATACGCAGTATTTT CASSHDDLSAGPGDTQYF
TRBJ2-1 few 15 TRBD2 TRBV13 TGTGCCACCAGACCCCAAAGCGGGAGTTACAATGAGCAGTTCTTC CATRPQSGSYNEQFF
TRBJ2-3 - 16 - TRBV4-1 TGCGCCAGCAGCCAAGCGGGACATAGCTCCACAGATACGCAGTATTTT CASSQAGHSSTDTQYF
TRBJ1-3 - 14 - TRBV10-1 TGCGCCAGCAGGACAGAGAGCTCTGGAAACACCATATATTTT CASRTESSGNTIYF
TRBJ1-5 - 15 TRBD1 TRBV11-2 TGTGCCAGCAGCTTACGGGGGACAGCTAATCAGCCCCAGCATTTT CASSLRGTANQPQHF
TRBJ1-2 - 14 TRBD1 TRBV6-5 TGTGCCAGCAGCAGGGGACAGGGTTTGGGGGGCTACCCCTTC CASSRGQGLGGYPF
TRBJ1-1 - 15 - TRBV19 TGTGCCAGTAGTATCCTAGGGGGTCGAAACACTGAAGCTTTCTTT CASSILGGRNTEAFF
TRBJ1-1 - 13 - TRBV5-4 TGTGCCAGCAGCTTCTGGGCGAGCACTGAAGCTTTCTTT CASSFWASTEAFF
TRBJ2-3 - 15 TRBD2 TRBV29-1 TGCAGCGTCGAGGGGACTAGCGGAATCACAGATACGCAGTATTTT CSVEGTSGITDTQYF
TRBJ2-7 - 13 - TRBV9 TGTGCCAGCAGCGTAGAAGGGGAATACGAGCAGTACTTC CASSVEGEYEQYF
TRBJ1-5 few 13 - TRBV7-6 TGTGCCAGCAGCCCTGGAGGCAATCAGCCCCAGCATTTT CASSPGGNQPQHF
TRBJ1-1 once 14 TRBD1 TRBV27 TGTGCCAGCAGTTTAGATGTGAGGGGGCGGAAAGCTTTCTTT CASSLDVRGRKAFF
TRBJ2-3 - 15 TRBD1 TRBV5-1 TGCGCCAGCAGCCGCGGACAGGGTAGCACAGATACGCAGTATTTT CASSRGQGSTDTQYF
TRBJ1-1 few 14 - TRBV9 TGTGCCAGCAGCCCAGGACATCCAAACACTGAAGCTTTCTTT CASSPGHPNTEAFF
TRBJ2-1 few 14 TRBD2 TRBV4-1 TGCGCCAGCAGCCGGCTAGCGGGAGTCAATGAGCAGTTCTTC CASSRLAGVNEQFF
TRBJ2-5 - 15 - TRBV9 TGTGCCAGCAGCGTAGGGCAGGGATACCAAGAGACCCAGTACTTC CASSVGQGYQETQYF
TRBJ1-1 - 14 - TRBV27 TGTGCCAGCAGTCCCCTTGCGACCGGGACTGAAGCTTTCTTT CASSPLATGTEAFF
TRBJ2-2 - 15 TRBD1 TRBV5-1 TGCGCCAGCAGCGAAGGGACAGCGAACACCGGGGAGCTGTTTTTT CASSEGTANTGELFF
TRBJ1-3 - 17 - TRBV7-2 TGTGCCAGCAGCTTAGTGCCAGGCCGGCCCTCTGGAAACACCATATATTTT CASSLVPGRPSGNTIYF
TRBJ2-3 once 15 - TRBV7-3 TGTGCCAGCAGCTTATCTTATGCGGACACAGATACGCAGTATTTT CASSLSYADTDTQYF
TRBJ1-1 - 14 - TRBV11-2 TGTGCCAGCAGCTTAGAGCGGTGGAACACTGAAGCTTTCTTT CASSLERWNTEAFF
TRBJ2-7 - 14 - TRBV10-3 TGTGCCATCAGTGATGTACGGGACTCCTACGAGCAGTACTTC CAISDVRDSYEQYF
TRBJ2-7 - 14 - TRBV10-2 TGCGCCAGCAGCGCGCGGGTCCCCCTCTACGAGCAGTACTTC CASSARVPLYEQYF
TRBJ1-3 - 15 - TRBV6-1 TGTGCCAGCAGCCGGGAAGTGTTCTCTGGAAACACCATATATTTT CASSREVFSGNTIYF
TRBJ2-1 few 17 TRBD1 TRBV7-9 TGTGCCAGCCGCACCCCGGGGACAGGGAAACCCTACAATGAGCAGTTCTTC CASRTPGTGKPYNEQFF
TRBJ1-1 - 14 - TRBV6-1 TGTGCCAGCAGTGAAGTTTCCGGGGACACTGAAGCTTTCTTT CASSEVSGDTEAFF